This TCR beta chain was documented in a study of T cell responses to AZD1222 COVID-19 vaccine. Overall study findings and caveats: Nearly half of spike-specific TCRs reportedly go after variant regions that carry no mutations.

The length of the CDR3 is 15 residues. Between the trimmed V and J ends, which lost 0 bases and 0 bases, there was a span of 7 bases. The V gene's germline CDR1 is MNHEY and CDR2 SMNVEV (reference sequence). With respect to this clone: The antigen is undetermined.

Profiling relied on immunoSEQ multiplex PCR, and the TCRdb table lists in-frame clones only, not all of them. The table lists approximately 150,000 clones, about 90% of them singletons, with 7.5% to 9.5% in the top ten. The rearrangement links TRBV27 to TRBJ2-3, with D uncertain. The material was peripheral blood, obtained 28 days after the second dose of the MenACWY control vaccine. The TCR sequence derives from an adult who received the MenACWY meningococcal vaccine as a control. CDR3 nucleotides: TGTGCCAGCAGTTTATCGACACTGAGCACAGATACGCAGTATTTT. Amino acids: CASSLSTLSTDTQYF.